Below are 14 T cell receptor beta chains sequenced from a single sample in a study of beta chain features in type 1 diabetes (dated by TCRdb to 2017 to 2018). No antigen has been identified for these receptors. Libraries were built with the immunoSEQ multiplex PCR assay. All of the isolated RNA was reverse transcribed with the High Capacity cDNA Reverse Transcription Kit, so expressed TCRB transcripts were sequenced. TCRdb took over this immuneACCESS table, retaining in-frame rearrangements with V and J assigned. Such tables are incomplete; in checked studies, under half of the missing clones stem from an unresolved V gene, and the remainder is unexplained. Counted in this sample were fewer than 400,000 clones; over 7% of them appeared once. In total, the top ten clones hold about 1% of the sample. Broader findings and caveats from the paper: A moderate but significant shortening of TCRB CDR3 length was observed in type 1 diabetes patients in all four CD4+ subsets.

Sequencing used central memory CD4+ T cells from blood. All receptors come from a man aged 25-45 years with type 1 diabetes.

This chain connects TRBV10-3 to TRBJ2-3; 10 bases map to TRBD2. The length of the CDR3 is 15 residues. Germline V gives CDR1 ENHRY, CDR2 SYGVKD. Unmatched junction bases numbered 4, after V lost 5 bases and J lost 2 bases. CDR3 sequence reads: CAISLAGEITDTQYF. CDR3 nucleotides: TGTGCCATCAGTCTAGCGGGGGAAATCACAGATACGCAGTATTTT.

The chain links TRBV13 to TRBJ1-1; D not certain. V lost 2 bases, J lost 1 base, and 8 bases lay in between. Germline CDR1 is PRHDT and CDR2 is FYEKMQ (reference sequence). This CDR3 comprises 14 residues. Here the CDR3 reads CASSLNAGNTEAFF. For the CDR3, the DNA is TGTGCCAGCAGCTTAAACGCAGGGAACACTGAAGCTTTCTTT.

This clone turned up a few times. The chain's CDR3 is CASSYGENENTEAFF. For the CDR3, the DNA is TGTGCCAGCAGTTACGGGGAGAACGAGAACACTGAAGCTTTCTTT. The V call is TRBV6-6, the J call TRBJ1-1; D remains ambiguous. CDR1 and CDR2 from the germline V gene are MNHNY and SVGAGI (reference sequence). This CDR3 contains 15 residues. V was pared by 2 bases and J by 1 base, with 11 bases between.

This clone was seen a few times. The J gene is TRBJ1-6, the V gene TRBV15, with 9 bases lining up with TRBD1. Germline CDR1 reads LNHNV; CDR2 reads YYDKDF (reference sequence). The CDR3 is 14 residues long. V lost 4 bases, J lost 7 bases, and 2 bases stayed unmatched. CDR3 loop: CATSKDRGNSPLHF. DNA of the CDR3: TGTGCCACCAGCAAGGACAGGGGCAATTCACCCCTCCACTTT.

The chain recombines TRBV25-1 with TRBJ1-2; the D is unclear. Germline loops: CDR1 MGHDK, CDR2 SYGVNS. V lost 2 bases and J 8 bases, leaving 12 bases between the germline ends. CDR3 length equals 13 residues. This CDR3 is CASSEHGLGGYTF. CDR3 bases: TGTGCCAGCAGTGAACACGGGCTAGGGGGCTACACCTTC.

This clone has a handful of counts. This sequence joins TRBV28 and TRBJ2-5; possibly TRBD1 or TRBD2 for D (5 bases each). Trimming cost V 5 bases and J 3 bases, with 13 bases left between them. Germline CDR1 MDHEN, CDR2 SYDVKM. This CDR3 has 14 amino acids. CDR3 protein: CASSPGYRKETQYF. The DNA for the CDR3 is TGTGCCAGCAGTCCGGGATACAGGAAAGAGACCCAGTACTTC. Filled out from reference TRBV28 and TRBJ2-5, the complete variable domain reads DVKVTQSSRYLVKRTGEKVFLECVQDMDHENMFWYRQDPGLGLRLIYFSYDVKMKEKGDIPEGYSVSREKKERFSLILESASTNQTSMYLCASSPGYRKETQYFGPGTRLLVL.

The chain employs TRBV7-2 and TRBJ2-5, with D possibly matching TRBD2 (5 bases). This CDR3 region has 15 residues. Germline V gene sequence: CDR1 SGHTA, CDR2 FQGNSA. V was shortened by 1 base and J by 5 bases, with 14 bases between the two germline ends. DNA for the CDR3: TGTGCCAGCAGCTTAGAGACGGACTGGTCGGAGACCCAGTACTTC. Amino acid sequence: CASSLETDWSETQYF.

This clone occurred a few times. The chain joins TRBV28 to TRBJ2-7; tentatively, D is TRBD1 (5 bases). This CDR3 has 15 amino acids. CDR1 MDHEN and CDR2 SYDVKM come from the germline V gene. V lost 3 bases and J 2 bases, leaving 14 bases between the germline ends. The DNA of the CDR3 is TGTGCCAGCAGTTTGCAAGGACAATGGCCCTACGAGCAGTACTTC. This sequence encodes CASSLQGQWPYEQYF. Filled out from reference TRBV28 and TRBJ2-7, the complete variable domain reads DVKVTQSSRYLVKRTGEKVFLECVQDMDHENMFWYRQDPGLGLRLIYFSYDVKMKEKGDIPEGYSVSREKKERFSLILESASTNQTSMYLCASSLQGQWPYEQYFGPGTRLTVT.

This chain links TRBV6-5 with TRBJ1-1; tentative D call: TRBD1 (6 bases). The germline CDR1 and CDR2 sequences are MNHEY and SVGAGI. The CDR3 totals 15 residues. V dropped 6 bases and J dropped 1 base, with 15 bases sitting between them. CDR3 amino acids: CASSPRGTPNTEAFF. The CDR3 DNA is TGTGCCAGCAGCCCCAGGGGTACCCCGAACACTGAAGCTTTCTTT.

The chain joins TRBV7-2 to TRBJ2-1; 7 bases are shared with TRBD2. The CDR3 is made up of 13 amino acids. CDR1 and CDR2 (germline): SGHTA, FQGNSA. V was clipped by 5 bases and J by 7 bases; unmatched bases: 5. CDR3 DNA sequence: TGTGCCAGCAGCCTGGACGGGGGGAATGAGCAGTTCTTC. Residues: CASSLDGGNEQFF.

A few counts support this clone. The V and J genes are TRBV30 and TRBJ1-3; D uncertain. The CDR3 covers 13 residues. Germline-derived CDR1 and CDR2 are GTSNPN and SVGIG (reference sequence). V was cut by 5 bases and J by 3 bases, with 11 bases left in between. The CDR3 region has the DNA TGTGCCTGGGCGGCCTTCGTTGGAAACACCATATATTTT. It encodes CAWAAFVGNTIYF. Looking up the rest from reference TRBV30 and TRBJ1-3 gives the full variable domain: SQTIHQWPATLVQPVGSPLSLECTVEGTSNPNLYWYRQAAGRGLQLLFYSVGIGQISSEVPQNLSASRPQDRQFILSSKKLLLSDSGFYLCAWAAFVGNTIYFGEGSWLTVV.

This clone was observed a few times. The chain links TRBV27 to TRBJ2-3; 13 nucleotides agree with TRBD2. The CDR3 extends over 18 amino acids. V shed 4 bases, J shed 4 bases, and the junction held 11 bases outside the gene matches. The germline CDR1 and CDR2 sequences are MNHEY and SMNVEV (reference sequence). The chain's CDR3 is CASSSTSGGASWSDTQYF. The CDR3 DNA reads as TGTGCCAGCAGTTCCACTAGCGGGGGGGCCAGTTGGTCAGATACGCAGTATTTT.

This clone turned up a few times. This chain links TRBV9 with TRBJ2-3; 9 nucleotides agree with TRBD1. The J segment lost 0 bases and the V segment lost 3 bases, leaving 5 bases of the junction unmatched. This CDR3 has 16 amino acids. CDR1 is SGDLS, CDR2 YYNGEE, per germline. CDR3 residues: CASSERTGVSTDTQYF. In nucleotides, the CDR3 is TGTGCCAGCAGCGAACGGACAGGGGTCAGCACAGATACGCAGTATTTT.

This clone was recorded a few times. The CDR3 spells CASSESGLAGSDEQFF. DNA of the CDR3: TGTGCCAGCAGTGAATCCGGACTAGCGGGGTCCGATGAGCAGTTCTTC. J is TRBJ2-1 and V is TRBV25-1; the match to TRBD2 covers 12 bases. J was trimmed by 8 bases and V by 1 base; bases with no gene match: 6. Germline lookup yields CDR1 MGHDK and CDR2 SYGVNS. The CDR3 is 16 residues long.